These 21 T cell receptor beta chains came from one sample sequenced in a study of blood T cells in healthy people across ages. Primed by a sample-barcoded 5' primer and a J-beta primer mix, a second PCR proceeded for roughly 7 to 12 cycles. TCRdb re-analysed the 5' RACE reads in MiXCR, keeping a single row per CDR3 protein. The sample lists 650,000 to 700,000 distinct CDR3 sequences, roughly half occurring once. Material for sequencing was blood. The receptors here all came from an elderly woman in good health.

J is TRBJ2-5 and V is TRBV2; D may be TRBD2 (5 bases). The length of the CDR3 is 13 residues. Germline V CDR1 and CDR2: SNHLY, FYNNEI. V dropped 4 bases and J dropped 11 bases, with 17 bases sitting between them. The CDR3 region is CASSGADLREQYF. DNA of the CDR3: TGTGCCAGCAGTGGGGCTGACCTAAGGGAGCAGTACTTC. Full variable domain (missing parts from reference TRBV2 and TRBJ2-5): EPEVTQTPSHQVTQMGQEVILRCVPISNHLYFYWYRQILGQKVEFLVSFYNNEISEKSEIFDDQFSVERPDGSNFTLKIRSTKLEDSAMYFCASSGADLREQYFGPGTRLLVL.

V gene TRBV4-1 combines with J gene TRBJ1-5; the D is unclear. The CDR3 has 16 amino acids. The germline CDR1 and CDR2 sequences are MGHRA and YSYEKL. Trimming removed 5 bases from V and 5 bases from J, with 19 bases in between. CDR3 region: CASSDLPVGSYQPQHF. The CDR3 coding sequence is TGCGCCAGCAGCGACCTACCGGTGGGCAGCTATCAGCCCCAGCATTTT.

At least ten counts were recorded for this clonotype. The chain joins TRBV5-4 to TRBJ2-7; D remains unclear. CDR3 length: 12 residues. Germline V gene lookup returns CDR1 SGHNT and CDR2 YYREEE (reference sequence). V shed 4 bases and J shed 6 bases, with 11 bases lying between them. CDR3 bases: TGTGCCAGCAGCACCGACACCGCCGAGCAGTACTTC. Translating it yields CASSTDTAEQYF.

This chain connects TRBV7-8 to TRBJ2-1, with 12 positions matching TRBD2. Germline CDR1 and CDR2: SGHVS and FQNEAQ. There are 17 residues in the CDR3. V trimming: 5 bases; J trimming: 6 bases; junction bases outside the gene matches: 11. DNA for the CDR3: TGTGCCAGCAGCCTCGAGACTAGCGGGGGCCGTGGCAATGAGCAGTTCTTC. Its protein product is CASSLETSGGRGNEQFF. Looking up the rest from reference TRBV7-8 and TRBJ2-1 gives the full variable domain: GAGVSQSPRYKVAKRGQDVALRCDPISGHVSLFWYQQALGQGPEFLTYFQNEAQLDKSGLPSDRFFAERPEGSVSTLKIQRTQQEDSAVYLCASSLETSGGRGNEQFFGPGTRLTVL.

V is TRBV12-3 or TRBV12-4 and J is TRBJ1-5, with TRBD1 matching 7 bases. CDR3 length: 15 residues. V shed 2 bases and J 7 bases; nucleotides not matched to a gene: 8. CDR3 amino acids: CASSLRGARGQPQHF. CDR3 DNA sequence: TGTGCCAGCAGTTTAAGGGGGGCCAGGGGGCAGCCCCAGCATTTT.

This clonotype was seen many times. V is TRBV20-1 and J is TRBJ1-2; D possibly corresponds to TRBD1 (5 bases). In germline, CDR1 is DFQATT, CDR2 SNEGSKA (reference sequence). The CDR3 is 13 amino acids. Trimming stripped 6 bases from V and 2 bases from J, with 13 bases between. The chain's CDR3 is CSAPQGGNYGYTF. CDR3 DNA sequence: TGCAGTGCACCTCAGGGTGGGAACTATGGCTACACCTTC.

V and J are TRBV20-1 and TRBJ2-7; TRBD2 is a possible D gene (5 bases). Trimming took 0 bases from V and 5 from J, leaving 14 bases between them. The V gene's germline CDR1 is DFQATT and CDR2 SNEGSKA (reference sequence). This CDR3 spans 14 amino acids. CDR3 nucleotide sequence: TGCAGTGCTAGAGATGCACACGGACTCCACGAGCAGTACTTC. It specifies CSARDAHGLHEQYF.

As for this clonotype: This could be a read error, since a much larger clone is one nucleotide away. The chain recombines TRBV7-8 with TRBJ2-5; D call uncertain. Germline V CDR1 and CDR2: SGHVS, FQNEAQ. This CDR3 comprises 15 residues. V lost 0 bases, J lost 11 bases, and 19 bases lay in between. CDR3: CASSLARSRGYEQYF. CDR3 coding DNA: TGTGCCAGCAGCTTAGCTCGGTCTCGAGGCTATGAGCAGTACTTC.

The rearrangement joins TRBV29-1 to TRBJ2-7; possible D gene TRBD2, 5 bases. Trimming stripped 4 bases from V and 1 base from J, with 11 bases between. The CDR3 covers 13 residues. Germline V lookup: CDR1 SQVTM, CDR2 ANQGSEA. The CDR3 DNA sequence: TGCAGCGTTGCGGGGAGAGGTTCCTACGAGCAGTACTTC. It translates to CSVAGRGSYEQYF.

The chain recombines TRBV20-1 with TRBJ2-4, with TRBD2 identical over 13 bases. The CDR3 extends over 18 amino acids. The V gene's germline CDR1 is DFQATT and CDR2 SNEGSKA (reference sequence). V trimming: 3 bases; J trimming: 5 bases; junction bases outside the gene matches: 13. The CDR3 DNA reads TGCAGTGCTAGCTTGGGGACTAGCGGGATAATACCCCAAAACATTCAGTACTTC. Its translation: CSASLGTSGIIPQNIQYF.

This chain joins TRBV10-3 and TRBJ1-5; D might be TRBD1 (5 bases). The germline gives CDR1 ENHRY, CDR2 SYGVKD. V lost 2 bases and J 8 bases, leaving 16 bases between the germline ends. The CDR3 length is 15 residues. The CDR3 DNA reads TGTGCCATCAGTGAGGAGGGGTCACTAGGCGAGCCCCAGCATTTT. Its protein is CAISEEGSLGEPQHF.

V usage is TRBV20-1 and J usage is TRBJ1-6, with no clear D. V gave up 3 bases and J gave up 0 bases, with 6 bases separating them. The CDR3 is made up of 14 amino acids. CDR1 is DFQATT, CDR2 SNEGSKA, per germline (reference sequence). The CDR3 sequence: CSASPGSYNSPLHF. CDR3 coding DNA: TGCAGTGCTAGCCCCGGCTCCTATAATTCACCCCTCCACTTT.

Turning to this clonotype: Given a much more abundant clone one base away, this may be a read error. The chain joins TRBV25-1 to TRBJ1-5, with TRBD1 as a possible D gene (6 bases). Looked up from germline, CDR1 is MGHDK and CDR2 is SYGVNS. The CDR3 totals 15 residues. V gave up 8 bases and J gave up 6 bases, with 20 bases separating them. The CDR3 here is CASPDSRGWIQPQHF. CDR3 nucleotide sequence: TGTGCCAGCCCGGACTCCAGGGGCTGGATTCAGCCCCAGCATTTT.

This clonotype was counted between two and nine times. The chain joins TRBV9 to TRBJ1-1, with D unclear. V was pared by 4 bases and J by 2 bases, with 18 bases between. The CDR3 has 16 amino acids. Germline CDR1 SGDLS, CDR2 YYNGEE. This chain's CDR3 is CASSPERVGKNTEAFF. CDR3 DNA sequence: TGTGCCAGCAGCCCGGAGAGGGTAGGAAAAAACACTGAAGCTTTCTTT.

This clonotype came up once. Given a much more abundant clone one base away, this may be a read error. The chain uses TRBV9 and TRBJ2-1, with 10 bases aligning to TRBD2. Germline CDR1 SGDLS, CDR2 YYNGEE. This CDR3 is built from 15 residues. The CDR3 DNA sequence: TGTGCCTGCAGCGTAAGAACTAGCGGGATCAATGAGCAGTTCTTC. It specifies CACSVRTSGINEQFF.

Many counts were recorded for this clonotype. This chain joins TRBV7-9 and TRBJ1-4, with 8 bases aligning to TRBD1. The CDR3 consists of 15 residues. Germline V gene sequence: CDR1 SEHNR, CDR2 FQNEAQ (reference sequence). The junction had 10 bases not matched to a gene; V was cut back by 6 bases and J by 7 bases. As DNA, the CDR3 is TGTGCCAGCAGTCTCAACACAGGGGGGCGTGAAAAACTGTTTTTT. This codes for CASSLNTGGREKLFF.

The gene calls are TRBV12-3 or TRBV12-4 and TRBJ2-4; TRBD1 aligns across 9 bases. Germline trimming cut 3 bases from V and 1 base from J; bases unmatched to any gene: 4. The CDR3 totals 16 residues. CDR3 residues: CASSLGTGLAKNIQYF. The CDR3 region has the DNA TGTGCCAGCAGTTTGGGGACAGGGTTGGCCAAAAACATTCAGTACTTC.

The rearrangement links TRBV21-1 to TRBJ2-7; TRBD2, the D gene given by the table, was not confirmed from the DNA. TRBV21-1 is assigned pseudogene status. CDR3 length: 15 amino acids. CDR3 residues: CASTAGGTAAMVQYF. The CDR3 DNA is TGTGCCAGCACCGCCGGGGGGACAGCGGCTATGGTGCAGTACTTC.

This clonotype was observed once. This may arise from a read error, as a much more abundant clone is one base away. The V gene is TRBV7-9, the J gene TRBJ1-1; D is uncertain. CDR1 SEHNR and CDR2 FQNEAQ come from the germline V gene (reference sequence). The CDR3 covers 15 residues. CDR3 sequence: CASSRAGGFRTVAFF. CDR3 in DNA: TGTGCCAGCAGCCGAGCAGGAGGGTTCCGTACTGTAGCTTTCTTT.

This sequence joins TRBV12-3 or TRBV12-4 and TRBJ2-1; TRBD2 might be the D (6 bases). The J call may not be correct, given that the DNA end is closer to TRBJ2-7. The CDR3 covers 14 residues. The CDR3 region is CASRNDRAGHEQYF. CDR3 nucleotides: TGTGCCAGCAGGAATGATCGGGCGGGACACGAGCAGTACTTC.

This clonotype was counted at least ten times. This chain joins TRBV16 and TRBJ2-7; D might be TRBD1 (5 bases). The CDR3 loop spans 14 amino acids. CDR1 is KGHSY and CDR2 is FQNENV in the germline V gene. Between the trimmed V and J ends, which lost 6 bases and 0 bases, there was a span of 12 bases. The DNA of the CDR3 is TGTGCCAGCAGTAGGACACCGAGCTCCTACGAGCAGTACTTC. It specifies CASSRTPSSYEQYF.